This T cell receptor beta chain was documented in a study of OX40 agonist ivuxolimab in advanced cancers. Turning to the study itself: Hepatocellular carcinoma, melanoma, renal cell or head and neck cancer affected the dose-escalation patients.

A remark on this clone: What it binds is unknown.

Produced via immunoSEQ multiplex PCR; TCRdb's table is partial and in-frame only. The sample carries roughly 72,000 clones, roughly nine tenths recorded once. In germline, CDR1 is KGHSY, CDR2 FQNENV. After removal of 4 bases from V and 0 bases from J, the junction contained 9 bases not matched to a gene. This CDR3 spans 18 amino acids. On cycle 4 day 1 and cycle 7 day 1, as well as at baseline, blood was sampled. Study conclusions and caveats: Relative to CD4+, CD8+ T cells held more expanded clones on average.

The chain uses TRBV16 and TRBJ2-1; TRBD2 aligns across 10 bases. The sequencing used CD4+ or CD8+ T cells sorted from blood, collected in a trial of the OX40 agonist ivuxolimab. This receptor was obtained from an adult with an advanced solid tumor such as melanoma, head and neck, liver or kidney cancer. CDR3 sequence (DNA): TGTGCCAGCAGCCCTTTGAGAGCGGGAGGGAGCTCCTACAATGAGCAGTTCTTC. Protein: CASSPLRAGGSSYNEQFF.